Listed below are T cell receptor beta chains from one sample, sequenced in a study of human T cells and chemical hapten exposure. Via MiXCR, TCRdb re-called the RACE reads, giving one row per CDR3 protein. This sample yields 380,000 or so distinct CDR3 sequences, of which 5% to 6.5% are seen a single time; around 8.8% belongs to the top ten. The sample consisted of whole blood, taken in connection with sensitization to the hapten diphenylcyclopropenone (DPC). The receptors were sampled from a woman under 30 with alopecia areata. Some clones in this sample may be carry-over from other donors' samples. Each CDR3 is given with its conserved first and last residue. The D gene is left open where the match is weak. Clone size is stated in some rows and not others, as once, few, many or a class when expanded.

>few|TRBJ1-1|TRBV6-6|.
TGTGCCAGCAGTTACTCAGGCTGGACGGAGGGAGGTGAAGCTTTCTTT
CASSYSGWTEGGEAFF
>many|TRBJ2-2|TRBV24-1|.
TGTGCCACCAGTGAGGGGGGAGGAACCGGGGAGCTGTTTTTT
CATSEGGGTGELFF
>many|TRBJ2-3|TRBV7-2|TRBD2
TGTGCCAGCAGCTTAAATAGCGGGGGCCGGGATACGCAGTATTTT
CASSLNSGGRDTQYF
>few|TRBJ2-7|TRBV6-1|.
TGTGCCAGCATAAGCTCCTACGAGCAGTACTTC
CASISSYEQYF
>.|TRBJ2-3|TRBV7-2|.
TGTGCCAGCAGCGCCAACTTGTCCCCCGCAGATACGCAGTATTTT
CASSANLSPADTQYF
>many|TRBJ1-2|TRBV6-2/TRBV6-3|.
TGTGCCAGCAGCACCTCCAGGACAGCACCTGGCTACACCTTC
CASSTSRTAPGYTF
>.|TRBJ2-7|TRBV5-6|TRBD1
TGTGCCAGCAGCCAGGGACAGCCCAACGAGCAGTACTTC
CASSQGQPNEQYF
>many|TRBJ1-1|TRBV6-5|TRBD1
TGTGCCAGCAACGACCCGGGACAGGGAAAAACTGAAGCTTTCTTT
CASNDPGQGKTEAFF
>many|TRBJ1-1|TRBV27|.
TGTGCCAGCAGCCAGGCCTCTGAAGCTTTCTTT
CASSQASEAFF
>few|TRBJ2-1|TRBV9|.
TGTGCCAGCAGCGTAACCCCGAAGAACAATGAGCAGTTCTTC
CASSVTPKNNEQFF
>.|TRBJ2-6|TRBV18|TRBD1
TGTGCCAGCTCACCCCCGGGGACAGGCGGTGGGGCCAACGTCCTGACTTTC
CASSPPGTGGGANVLTF
>many|TRBJ2-1|TRBV12-3/TRBV12-4|.
TGTGCCAGCAGTTTAGGGGCCCATCCGAACAATGAGCAGTTCTTC
CASSLGAHPNNEQFF
>.|TRBJ1-4|TRBV14|.
TGTGCCAGCAGCCCCGGACAGTACTATGAAAAACTGTTTTTT
CASSPGQYYEKLFF
>.|TRBJ2-7|TRBV29-1|.
TGCAGCGGCCAATTCCTATCCGAGCAGTACTTC
CSGQFLSEQYF
>.|TRBJ1-1|TRBV4-2|.
TGTGCCAGCAGCCCGACTGGAAGGGCGGGTTTGGGCACTGAAGCTTTCTTT
CASSPTGRAGLGTEAFF
>few|TRBJ2-3|TRBV10-2|TRBD2
TGCGCCAGCAGTGAGACCCTAGCGGCCGAGAGGGATACGCAGTATTTT
CASSETLAAERDTQYF
>.|TRBJ1-6|TRBV25-1|TRBD1
TGTGCCAGCAGTGGGGGAGGGACAGACCATTCACCCCTCCACTTT
CASSGGGTDHSPLHF
>.|TRBJ2-3|TRBV5-1|.
TGCGCCAGCAGCTTGGACCCCCAGGGTTCCGGCACAGATACGCAGTATTTT
CASSLDPQGSGTDTQYF
>few|TRBJ1-6|TRBV19|TRBD1
TGTGCCAGTAACGCGGACAGGGGGCCTAATTCACCCCTCCACTTT
CASNADRGPNSPLHF
>many|TRBJ2-1|TRBV10-3|TRBD1
TGTGCCATCAGTGAGGGGACAGGGGCCAATGAGCAGTTCTTC
CAISEGTGANEQFF
>few|TRBJ2-7|TRBV14|TRBD2
TGTGCCAGCAGCCAAGATTCTAGCGGCGCACACTACGAGCAGTACTTC
CASSQDSSGAHYEQYF
>few|TRBJ1-5|TRBV2|.
TGTGCCAGCAGTGAAAAGGGTCTTAGCAATCAGCCCCAGCATTTT
CASSEKGLSNQPQHF
>once|TRBJ2-3|TRBV18|TRBD2
TGTGCCAGCTCTCCACCCGCCCTAGCGGGGGGGGTGACAGATACGCAGTATTTT
CASSPPALAGGVTDTQYF
>few|TRBJ2-1|TRBV4-2|TRBD2
TGTGCCAGCACCCTTACGGGGCTAGCGGGGGTGGGTCACTACAATGAGCAGTTCTTC
CASTLTGLAGVGHYNEQFF
>.|TRBJ1-1|TRBV20-1|.
TGCAGTGCTGTTCGTGGTGTCATGAACACTGAAGCTTTCTTT
CSAVRGVMNTEAFF
>many|TRBJ2-3|TRBV12-3/TRBV12-4|TRBD2
TGTGCCAGCAGTCCCGCGGGACTAGCGGCGGCAGATACGCAGTATTTT
CASSPAGLAAADTQYF
>few|TRBJ1-1|TRBV9|.
TGTGCCAGCAGCGTACAGGAGTCGAACACTGAAGCTTTCTTT
CASSVQESNTEAFF
>.|TRBJ2-3|TRBV4-3|.
TGCGCCAGCAGCCAGGGGTTCCCCGCAGATACGCAGTATTTT
CASSQGFPADTQYF
>.|TRBJ2-7|TRBV6-1|.
TGTGCCAGCAGTGAAGCTGGGGGAGCCAACGAGCAGTACTTC
CASSEAGGANEQYF